A single sample gave rise to the 6 T cell receptor beta chains below, sequenced in a study of shared clonotypes between healthy human individuals. The repertoire was sequenced with immunoSEQ multiplex PCR; TCRdb's copy has only in-frame clones and lacks some. Of over a million clones listed, around 97% are singletons. The sequencing input was naive CD4+ T cells sorted from blood. As for subset: CD45RA+ positively selected. These receptors all stem from a man aged 25 to 40 in good health.

This clone was seen just once. The chain joins TRBV30 to TRBJ1-5; tentative D call: TRBD1 (6 bases). This CDR3 has 13 amino acids. The V gene lost 2 bases and the J gene lost 8 bases, with 13 bases spanning the gap. Germline V gives CDR1 GTSNPN, CDR2 SVGIG (reference sequence). In DNA form, the CDR3 reads TGTGCCTGGAGTTCCAGGGGCACGGAGCCCCAGCATTTT. Its translation is CAWSSRGTEPQHF.

This clone occurred a few times. This CDR3 is also generated by other DNA sequences in the sample. This sequence joins TRBV2 and TRBJ2-7, with D hard to call. Germline V gene data show CDR1 as SNHLY and CDR2 as FYNNEI. This CDR3 spans 12 amino acids. V was pared by 6 bases and J by 0 bases, with 6 bases between. The CDR3 reads CASRGSSYEQYF. The CDR3 region has the DNA TGTGCCAGCAGAGGAAGCTCCTACGAGCAGTACTTC.

The rearrangement links TRBV19 to TRBJ1-5, with TRBD1 matching over 7 bases. This CDR3 has 16 amino acids. The J segment lost 0 bases and the V segment lost 5 bases, leaving 7 bases of the junction unmatched. Germline V gene data show CDR1 as LNHDA and CDR2 as SQIVND (reference sequence). CDR3 region: CASSGVHRGSNQPQHF. CDR3 DNA sequence: TGTGCCAGTAGTGGGGTCCACAGGGGTAGCAATCAGCCCCAGCATTTT.

The rearrangement joins TRBV7-2 to TRBJ2-1; the match to TRBD2 covers 11 bases. The CDR3 is made up of 20 amino acids. Trimming removed 0 bases from V and 0 bases from J; junction bases left unmatched: 10. Germline V gene sequence: CDR1 SGHTA, CDR2 FQGNSA. The CDR3 spells CASSLAWTSGLFGSYNEQFF. CDR3 DNA: TGTGCCAGCAGCTTAGCCTGGACTAGCGGGCTCTTCGGCTCCTACAATGAGCAGTTCTTC.

The chain combines TRBV28 with TRBJ1-5, with no clear D. Trimming took 3 bases from V and 9 from J, leaving 12 bases between them. This CDR3 spans 13 amino acids. In germline, CDR1 is MDHEN, CDR2 SYDVKM. The CDR3 DNA reads TGTGCCAGCAGTTTGATCGGGATTTGGCCCCAGCATTTT. Protein product: CASSLIGIWPQHF.

The chain combines TRBV11-2 with TRBJ1-3; 7 positions agree with TRBD1. The length of the CDR3 is 15 residues. Trimming cost V 6 bases and J 0 bases; bases outside gene matches: 5. Germline CDR1 is SGHAT and CDR2 is FQNNGV. CDR3 sequence: CASRPTGASGNTIYF. CDR3 DNA: TGTGCCAGCAGACCCACAGGGGCCTCTGGAAACACCATATATTTT.